Each of the 7 T cell receptor beta chains below was sequenced from the same sample in a study of blood T cell repertoires in COVID-19. Generated by immunoSEQ multiplex PCR, the TCRdb table keeps only in-frame clones and is missing some. Among about 160,000 clones, approximately 86% were seen once, and the ten largest hold around 4.6%. The sample was peripheral blood. These receptors were obtained from a woman in her fifties or sixties with active or convalescent COVID-19.

The chain couples TRBV10-3 to TRBJ1-2; 10 positions agree with TRBD1. V trimming: 8 bases; J trimming: 5 bases; junction bases outside the gene matches: 5. Germline V gene sequence: CDR1 ENHRY, CDR2 SYGVKD. The CDR3 is 13 residues long. CDR3 in amino acids: CAIRDRGSYGYTF. CDR3 bases: TGTGCCATCCGGGACAGGGGATCATATGGCTACACCTTC.

The chain carries TRBV4-1 and TRBJ2-5, with D perhaps matching TRBD2 (8 bases). Trimming removed 4 bases from V and 4 bases from J, with 19 bases in between. CDR1 and CDR2 from the germline V gene are MGHRA and YSYEKL. The CDR3 has 16 amino acids. The CDR3: CASSPSGGGDGETQYF. The CDR3 DNA reads as TGCGCCAGCAGCCCGTCGGGAGGGGGCGATGGAGAGACCCAGTACTTC.

This clone was seen once. The J gene is TRBJ1-1, the V gene TRBV6-2 or TRBV6-3; TRBD1 matches 7 bases. Germline CDR1 MNHEY, CDR2 SVGEGT. V dropped 2 bases and J dropped 3; count of bases not matched to a gene: 6. The CDR3 is 15 amino acids. Here the CDR3 DNA reads TGTGCCAGCAGTTACGTAGGGGGCTCGGACACTGAAGCTTTCTTT. Its translation: CASSYVGGSDTEAFF.

This chain uses TRBV14 with TRBJ2-5; D call uncertain. Germline-derived CDR1 and CDR2 are SGHDN and FVKESK. The CDR3 runs to 13 residues. Deletions cut 4 bases from V and 1 base from J, with 7 bases between. CDR3 protein: CASSRGSQETQYF. The CDR3, as DNA: TGTGCCAGCAGCCGTGGCAGCCAAGAGACCCAGTACTTC.

The rearrangement uses TRBV6-5 and TRBJ1-2, with D possibly TRBD1 on 6 matching bases. The CDR3 totals 14 residues. V was trimmed by 5 bases and J by 10 bases, leaving 20 bases between them. Germline V gene sequence: CDR1 MNHEY, CDR2 SVGAGI. This chain's CDR3 is CASSLDTGKAYYTF. In DNA, the CDR3 is TGTGCCAGCAGTCTTGATACAGGGAAGGCCTACTACACCTTC.

This clone appeared a few times. This chain joins TRBV28 and TRBJ1-1, with D maybe TRBD1 (5 bases). The CDR3 has 13 amino acids. The ends were cut back, 4 bases at V and 6 bases at J, with 12 bases in the middle. CDR1 and CDR2 from the germline V gene are MDHEN and SYDVKM. Here the CDR3 reads CASSSLAGAEAFF. DNA of the CDR3: TGTGCCAGCAGTTCCCTGGCGGGGGCTGAAGCTTTCTTT.

The chain recombines TRBV12-3 or TRBV12-4 with TRBJ1-4; 10 bases are a match to TRBD1. CDR3 length: 13 residues. The V and J ends lost 3 bases and 14 bases, in that order; junction bases with no gene match: 6. In nucleotides, the CDR3 is TGTGCCAGCAGTTTCGGACAGGGGGGTGGGCTGTTTTTT. Translated, it gives CASSFGQGGGLFF.